The source of this TCR beta chain is a study of blood T cell repertoires in COVID-19 (dated by TCRdb to 2018 to 2021). Background for the entire study: The collaborator samples originated in the United States, Italy and Spain and spanned the acute and convalescent phases of COVID-19. Deeply sampled blood TCRbeta repertoires from subjects exposed to, actively infected with, or recovered from COVID-19 were included in the dataset. The sample metadata nearly always contained a de-identified subject ID, COVID-19 status, age in years and sex. Where available, HLA class I and class II types were taken from metadata supplied by the sample provider and were not determined by assay-based typing. The repertoires were released in a freely available public database intended as a resource for research on the immune response to SARS-CoV-2. The prospective study material was composed of cDNA or gDNA derived from T cells, B-cell-depleted T cells, or PBMCs. The samples were drawn from two sources: the first 160 participants of the ongoing ImmuneRACE study, and over 950 subjects contributed by 6 global collaborators. Findings and caveats that apply to the study as a whole: Clinical and demographic metadata were provided uncurated, with the amount varying by source and participant.

Samples from volunteer blood donors who had recovered from COVID-19 were contributed by a second Seattle source. The collaborating institutions used their own protocols to collect whole blood in K2EDTA tubes. Collaborator samples were shipped for TCRbeta analysis as frozen whole blood, isolated PBMCs, or DNA extracted from either sample type. The immunoSEQ Assay, a bias-controlled multiplex PCR, was used to amplify TCRbeta CDR3 regions from genomic DNA. Regarding the original processing steps: The number of nucleated cells in each sample was estimated from the amplification of reference gene primers within the assay. To quantify the absolute abundance of each unique TCRbeta CDR3 rearrangement, sequence reads were collapsed and filtered. Productive Simpson clonality was computed per sample as the square root of Simpson's diversity index over productive rearrangements. Not all clones reach the TCRdb copy of this immuneACCESS table, which keeps in-frame sequences only. Checked studies attribute under half of the gap to unresolved V genes and leave the rest unexplained. V and J calls plus clone size are reproduced from that table; the DNA served to infer D and trimming. In all, the sample holds over 150,000 clones, and about 86% of those were seen once. Roughly a fifth of the sample lies in the top ten.

Deletion took 8 bases off V and 4 bases off J, with a span of 15 bases between the germline ends. From its cysteine to its phenylalanine, the CDR3 spans 14 amino acids. CDR3 DNA only is kept here, 42 bases in frame from base 1. The germline V gene encodes CDR1 SGHTA and CDR2 FQGNSA. A note on this clone: The specificity of this receptor is unknown. One base away there is no much larger clone; base qualities are not given.

Sequencing was performed on peripheral blood. The clonotype originates from a woman aged 70 to 79 who had recovered from COVID-19. The V gene is TRBV7-2 and the J gene is TRBJ2-1, with TRBD2 perhaps the D gene, on 6 matching bases. CDR3 protein: CASAGGGEYNEQFF. The nucleotides read TGTGCCAGCGCGGGCGGAGGGGAATACAATGAGCAGTTCTTC.